A selection of T cell receptor beta chains follows, all from one sample in a study of T-cell memory formation after mild COVID-19. MiXCR was run by TCRdb on the 5' RACE reads, yielding one entry per CDR3 protein. Of 450,000 to 650,000 distinct CDR3 sequences in the sample, 15% to 20% were seen once. The sequencing input was PBMCs or a T cell subset sorted from them (not recorded which). These receptors originate from an adult woman who had mild COVID-19 (a few samples of this study predate the infection). Cell type and time point are not known. Both conserved end residues are part of each CDR3. D genes are given only for firm matches. Clone size, where shown, is once, few, many, or a class for clones that have expanded.

TRBV20-1	NA	TRBJ2-5	NA	13	TGCAGTGCCACCGGGACCAACCAAGAGACCCAGTACTTC	CSATGTNQETQYF
TRBV6-5	once	TRBJ2-1	TRBD2	16	TGTGCCAGCAGTTACGCACTAGCGGGGGTCGACAATGAGCAGTTCTTC	CASSYALAGVDNEQFF
TRBV5-1	few	TRBJ2-1	NA	14	TGCGCCAGCAGCGGGGGCGGGAGAGGCAATGAGCAGTTCTTC	CASSGGGRGNEQFF
TRBV18	NA	TRBJ2-7	NA	16	TGTGCCAGCTCACCAGTCCCGGGGGCGAGCAGGTACGAGCAGTACTTC	CASSPVPGASRYEQYF
TRBV7-3	few	TRBJ2-1	TRBD2	14	TGTGCCAGCAGCTTAGCGGGAGGCCTCGATGAGCAGTTCTTC	CASSLAGGLDEQFF
TRBV12-3/TRBV12-4	few	TRBJ2-5	NA	17	TGTGCCAGCAGTCCCCCTAGCGGAGGAGGTCAGGGGGAGACCCAGTACTTC	CASSPPSGGGQGETQYF
TRBV20-1	NA	TRBJ2-3	NA	15	TGCAGTGCTAACCACCAAGGACATTCAGGGGATACGCAGTATTTT	CSANHQGHSGDTQYF
TRBV5-6	few	TRBJ2-2	NA	12	TGTGCCAGCCACAGAGGCACCGGGGAGCTGTTTTTT	CASHRGTGELFF
TRBV7-2	NA	TRBJ2-3	TRBD2	15	TGTGCCAGCAGACTAGCGGGAGGTTTAACAGATACGCAGTATTTT	CASRLAGGLTDTQYF
TRBV6-1	NA	TRBJ2-5	TRBD1	17	TGTGCCAGCAGTCCTTGGGGTACAGGGGCCCCGTGGGAGACCCAGTACTTC	CASSPWGTGAPWETQYF
TRBV23-1	NA	TRBJ1-5	NA	15	TGCGCCAGCAGTCAGGGGACTTATAGCAATCAGCCCCAGCATTTT	CASSQGTYSNQPQHF
TRBV20-1	NA	TRBJ2-1	NA	14	TGCAGTGCTATGCCTGGCGGCCTCTACAATGAGCAGTTCTTC	CSAMPGGLYNEQFF
TRBV20-1	few	TRBJ2-7	NA	13	TGCAGTGCTAGAGAGGCCAGGCAATACGAGCAGTACTTC	CSAREARQYEQYF
TRBV19	NA	TRBJ1-5	TRBD1	14	TGTGCCAGTAGTAGCGACAGGGGATCTCAGCCCCAGCATTTT	CASSSDRGSQPQHF
TRBV3-1	NA	TRBJ1-4	NA	13	TGTGCCAGCAGTCCTGGACCTCGGGAAAAACTGTTTTTT	CASSPGPREKLFF
TRBV5-1	few	TRBJ1-4	NA	15	TGCGCCAGCAGCTCACCGGGACCTGGGGAAGAAAAACTGTTTTTT	CASSSPGPGEEKLFF
TRBV7-3	few	TRBJ2-1	TRBD2	15	TGTGCCAGCAGCTCCGGACTAGCCAGCTGGGACGAGCAGTTCTTC	CASSSGLASWDEQFF
TRBV6-5	NA	TRBJ2-1	TRBD2	17	TGTGCCAGCAGGGGGCTGGCGGGGGGCCTCAGTGGGAATGAGCAGTTCTTC	CASRGLAGGLSGNEQFF
TRBV7-9	NA	TRBJ1-2	TRBD1	16	TGTGCCACGGAGGGGAGCGTAGGGGACAGAGGCCATGGCTACACCTTC	CATEGSVGDRGHGYTF
TRBV6-1	few	TRBJ1-1	NA	10	TGTGCCAGCAGTGGGAGTAAAGCTTTCTTT	CASSGSKAFF
TRBV6-4	few	TRBJ2-1	NA	13	TGTGCCAGCAGTGACTCTGTTGTTGCTGAGCAGTTCTTC	CASSDSVVAEQFF